The 21 T cell receptor beta chains in this list originate from one sample, sequenced in a study of blood T cell repertoires in COVID-19. Produced via immunoSEQ multiplex PCR; TCRdb's table is partial and in-frame only. The sample holds about 210,000 clones; 65% to 90% are singletons and the top ten take approximately 2.3%. The specimen sequenced was peripheral blood. The origin of the receptors is a woman between 65 and 79 years old with COVID-19, enrolled during active disease.

This chain joins TRBV19 and TRBJ1-1; TRBD1 aligns across 8 bases. The V segment lost 5 bases and the J segment 1 base; nucleotides outside the gene matches: 9. Looked up from germline, CDR1 is LNHDA and CDR2 is SQIVND (reference sequence). The CDR3 contains 16 residues. CDR3 amino acids: CASSPRDRPPNTEAFF. The CDR3 bases are TGTGCCAGTAGTCCCCGGGACAGGCCACCGAACACTGAAGCTTTCTTT.

This clone was detected only a few times. DNA of the CDR3: TGTGCCAGCAGCTTGGGACTCATATCTATGAACACTGAAGCTTTCTTT. Amino acid sequence: CASSLGLISMNTEAFF. The V and J genes are TRBV5-6 and TRBJ1-1; D is undetermined. V was trimmed by 0 bases and J by 0 bases, leaving 12 bases between them. Germline assignment: CDR1 SGHDT and CDR2 YYEEEE. The length of the CDR3 is 16 residues.

The chain recombines TRBV19 with TRBJ1-4, with 8 bases matching TRBD1. Per the germline V gene, CDR1 is LNHDA and CDR2 is SQIVND (reference sequence). This CDR3 has 16 amino acids. V was clipped by 4 bases and J by 6 bases; unmatched bases: 10. CDR3 sequence (DNA): TGTGCCAGTAGTACCACATTGGACAGGGATGATGAAAAACTGTTTTTT. This gives the protein CASSTTLDRDDEKLFF.

The chain recombines TRBV5-1 with TRBJ2-5; TRBD1 matches 7 bases. The CDR3 covers 14 residues. Trimming removed 2 bases from V and 4 bases from J; junction bases left unmatched: 5. Germline CDR1 is SGHRS and CDR2 is YFSETQ. CDR3 region: CASSFRQGPETQYF. CDR3 nucleotide sequence: TGCGCCAGCAGCTTCCGACAGGGTCCAGAGACCCAGTACTTC.

V gene TRBV3-1 (or the pseudogene TRBV3-2) combines with J gene TRBJ2-7, with a possible D match to TRBD1 (6 bases). Trimming stripped 4 bases from V and 3 bases from J, with 13 bases between. Germline V lookup: CDR1 LGHDT, CDR2 YNNKEL (reference sequence). The CDR3 runs to 14 residues. The CDR3 spells CASSLPGQHYEQYF. In DNA, the CDR3 is TGTGCCAGCAGCCTTCCGGGACAACACTACGAGCAGTACTTC.

The chain has TRBV3-1 (or the pseudogene TRBV3-2) and TRBJ1-1, with D possibly being TRBD1 (5 bases). Germline CDR1 and CDR2: LGHDT and YNNKEL (reference sequence). The V end was cut by 3 bases, the J end by 11 bases, with 13 bases between. The CDR3 length is 12 residues. The CDR3, as DNA: TGTGCCAGCAGCCACGAGGGGAGGTGGGCTTTCTTT. Its protein product is CASSHEGRWAFF.

The genes are TRBV7-8 and TRBJ1-2; D is unresolved. The CDR3 consists of 16 residues. V lost 3 bases and J lost 2, with 16 bases in between. CDR1 is SGHVS and CDR2 is FQNEAQ in the germline V gene. The CDR3 spells CASSLNPDSSNYGYTF. CDR3 DNA: TGTGCCAGCAGCTTGAATCCGGACTCTTCAAACTATGGCTACACCTTC.

The chain combines TRBV9 with TRBJ2-1; 7 bases match TRBD1. This CDR3 has 15 residues. Germline V gene lookup returns CDR1 SGDLS and CDR2 YYNGEE. V dropped 1 base and J dropped 4; count of bases not matched to a gene: 5. The CDR3 here is CASSVRQGIYNEQFF. The CDR3 region has the DNA TGTGCCAGCAGCGTAAGACAGGGAATATACAATGAGCAGTTCTTC.

This clone was seen only once. This chain uses TRBV29-1 with TRBJ2-6, with a weak D call TRBD1 (5 bases). The CDR3 is 15 amino acids. V was trimmed by 2 bases and J by 0 bases, leaving 8 bases between them. Germline values: CDR1 SQVTM, CDR2 ANQGSEA. The DNA of the CDR3 is TGCAGCGTTGAACTACAGGTCTCTGGGGCCAACGTCCTGACTTTC. It codes for CSVELQVSGANVLTF.

The V and J genes are TRBV6-5 and TRBJ1-1, with 7 positions matching TRBD1. V shed 7 bases, J shed 7 bases, and the junction held 15 bases outside the gene matches. CDR1 MNHEY and CDR2 SVGAGI come from the germline V gene. CDR3 length: 15 residues. The chain's CDR3 is CASTYNTPGQSEAFF. The CDR3 coding sequence is TGTGCCAGCACCTACAACACCCCGGGACAGAGTGAAGCTTTCTTT.

The rearrangement uses TRBV24-1 and TRBJ2-3, with 8 nucleotides matching TRBD1. CDR1 and CDR2 (germline): KGHDR, SFDVKD. V was pared by 0 bases and J by 3 bases, with 4 bases of the junction left unmatched. The CDR3 is made up of 16 amino acids. This CDR3 reads CATSDLRRGQTDTQYF. The CDR3 DNA reads TGTGCCACCAGTGATTTGCGCAGGGGGCAAACAGATACGCAGTATTTT.

The CDR3 reads CASSPRAELSSPLHF. CDR3 in DNA: TGTGCCAGCTCACCACGGGCAGAGCTTAGTTCACCCCTCCACTTT. The V and J genes are TRBV18 and TRBJ1-6; D gene ambiguous. Germline V gene sequence: CDR1 KGHSH, CDR2 LQKENI. The CDR3 is 15 amino acids. Trimming cost V 1 base and J 9 bases, with 13 bases left between them.

The genes are TRBV5-4 and TRBJ2-3; 11 nucleotides line up with TRBD2. J lost 2 bases, V lost 1 base, and 3 bases had no gene match. The CDR3 is made up of 16 amino acids. Germline CDR1 and CDR2: SGHNT and YYREEE (reference sequence). The DNA for the CDR3 is TGTGCCAGCAGCTTGAGACTAGCGGGGTACACAGATACGCAGTATTTT. This encodes CASSLRLAGYTDTQYF.

The chain uses TRBV7-9 and TRBJ1-3; TRBD1 is a possible D gene (5 bases). Germline values: CDR1 SEHNR, CDR2 FQNEAQ (reference sequence). The germline V and J ends were trimmed by 1 base and 1 base, with 8 bases remaining between them. The CDR3 totals 15 residues. The CDR3 nucleotides are TGTGCCAGCAGCTTAGGGTCAGGGTCTGGAAACACCATATATTTT. Protein: CASSLGSGSGNTIYF.

CDR3 region: CASSLKGDGYTF. Here the CDR3 DNA reads TGTGCCAGCAGCTTAAAGGGGGACGGCTACACCTTC. The V and J genes are TRBV7-9 and TRBJ1-2, with a possible D match to TRBD1 (6 bases). V lost 2 bases and J 8 bases, leaving 9 bases between the germline ends. This CDR3 comprises 12 residues. The germline gives CDR1 SEHNR, CDR2 FQNEAQ (reference sequence).

This chain connects TRBV19 to TRBJ2-2; 10 bases line up with TRBD1. Germline trimming cut 4 bases from V and 5 bases from J; bases unmatched to any gene: 10. The CDR3 is made up of 17 amino acids. The V gene's germline CDR1 is LNHDA and CDR2 SQIVND (reference sequence). Here the CDR3 DNA reads TGTGCCAGTAGTAGAAGACTGGACAGGGGGGGTACCGGGGAGCTGTTTTTT. Amino acids: CASSRRLDRGGTGELFF.

The chain recombines TRBV7-3 with TRBJ2-1, with D possibly TRBD2 on 5 matching bases. Trimming shortened V by 2 bases and J by 10 bases, and 12 bases separated the two germline ends. CDR3 length: 13 amino acids. Germline CDR1 SGHTA, CDR2 FQGTGA. Here the CDR3 reads CASSLQRSGEQFF. For the CDR3, the DNA is TGTGCCAGCAGCTTACAGCGAAGCGGCGAGCAGTTCTTC.

The rearrangement links TRBV5-6 to TRBJ1-4; a weak D match, TRBD1 (6 bases). Between the trimmed V and J ends, which lost 4 bases and 7 bases, there was a span of 20 bases. CDR1 and CDR2 from the germline V gene are SGHDT and YYEEEE. The CDR3 sequence is 16 residues long. CDR3 sequence: CASSPLGAGEIEKLFF. For the CDR3, the DNA is TGTGCCAGCAGCCCGTTGGGGGCAGGTGAGATTGAAAAACTGTTTTTT. Full variable domain (remainder filled in from reference TRBV5-6 and TRBJ1-4): DAGVTQSPTHLIKTRGQQVTLRCSPKSGHDTVSWYQQALGQGPQFIFQYYEEEERQRGNFPDRFSGHQFPNYSSELNVNALLLGDSALYLCASSPLGAGEIEKLFFGSGTQLSVL.

The V and J genes are TRBV12-3 or TRBV12-4 and TRBJ1-1; the D gene is possibly TRBD1 (5 bases). With 6 bases removed from V and 0 bases from J, the gap between germline ends came to 8 bases. This CDR3 region has 13 residues. The CDR3 coding sequence is TGTGCCAGCAGGGAGGGGTTGAACACTGAAGCTTTCTTT. Amino acid sequence: CASREGLNTEAFF.

The chain links TRBV7-2 to TRBJ1-5; 9 nucleotides agree with TRBD1. Germline V CDR1 and CDR2: SGHTA, FQGNSA. With V trimmed by 2 bases and J by 5 bases, 4 bases remained unmatched. CDR3 length: 15 residues. CDR3 loop: CASSLPGQGHQPQHF. The CDR3 nucleotides are TGTGCCAGCAGCTTACCGGGACAGGGCCATCAGCCCCAGCATTTT.

The V gene is TRBV7-2, the J gene TRBJ1-1, with TRBD1 matching 8 bases. The CDR3 consists of 14 residues. V lost 4 bases and J lost 4; bases outside the gene matches: 5. CDR1 is SGHTA, CDR2 FQGNSA, per germline. The CDR3 coding sequence is TGTGCCAGCAGCTCGCAGGGGGCCTCCACTGAAGCTTTCTTT. It specifies CASSSQGASTEAFF.